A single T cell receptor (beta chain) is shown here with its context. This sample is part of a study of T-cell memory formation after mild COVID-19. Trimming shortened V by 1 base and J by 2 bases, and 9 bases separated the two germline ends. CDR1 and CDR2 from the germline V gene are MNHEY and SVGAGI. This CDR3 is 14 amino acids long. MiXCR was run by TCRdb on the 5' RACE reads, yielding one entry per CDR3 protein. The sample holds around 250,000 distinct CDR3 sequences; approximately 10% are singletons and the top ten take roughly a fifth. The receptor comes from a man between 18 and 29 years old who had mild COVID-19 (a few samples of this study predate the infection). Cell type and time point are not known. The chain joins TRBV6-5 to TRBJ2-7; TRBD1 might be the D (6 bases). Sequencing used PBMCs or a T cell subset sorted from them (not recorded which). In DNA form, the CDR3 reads TGTGCCAGCAGTTACTGGCAGGGGCCCTACGAGCAGTACTTC. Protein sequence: CASSYWQGPYEQYF.